Listed below are T cell receptor beta chains from one sample, sequenced in a study of shared clonotypes between healthy human individuals. The repertoire was sequenced with immunoSEQ multiplex PCR; TCRdb's copy has only in-frame clones and lacks some. The sample has about 2.4 million clones, just over 90% seen once. Sequencing was performed on naive CD4+ T cells sorted from blood. The receptor source for this set is a man aged 18 to 30 in good health. CDR3s include the opening cysteine and the closing phenylalanine or tryptophan. Each record gives: V gene, clone size, CDR3 protein. Only part of the rows carry a size: once, few, many, or a class if the clone is expanded.

TRBV4-1	once	CASSPHTTGGKVLGQYF
TRBV5-1	.	CASSFQGSTDTQYF
TRBV7-6	.	CASSLSGGLAGEAFF
TRBV11-2	few	CASSLDPGSYEQYF
TRBV7-2	.	CASSLGTSGGSYEQYF
TRBV19	.	CASSIRGGGQPQHF
TRBV19	.	CASRTGTSGGRGLMDTQYF
TRBV28	once	CASIGGPNTEAFF
TRBV27	.	CASSLSIGVSGANVLTF
TRBV30	.	CAWIPTSRVLESPLHF
TRBV5-1	.	CATKLGETYEQYF
TRBV7-2	few	CASSFNSNQPQHF
TRBV27	.	CASKAGPGYNEQFF
TRBV5-1	.	CASSFTGGASSGELFF
TRBV7-9	.	CASSSRGATDTQYF
TRBV10-3	.	CAISERGQDNSPLHF
TRBV27	.	CASSIGQGRSYEQYF
TRBV4-1	.	CASSRITGNSYEQYF
TRBV7-2	.	CASSPGLAGPYTGELFF
TRBV7-9	.	CASSLITGSTDTQYF
TRBV2	.	CASSENGPGVRLGYTF
TRBV6-1	.	CASSVSIVQPQHF
TRBV5-8	.	CASSVLTGDESYEQYF
TRBV19	.	CASSIQSAGNTIYF
TRBV2	.	CASMGGTGTSPYEQYF
TRBV9	.	CASSVAAEASPLHF
TRBV6-7	.	CASSWGLAGEETQYF
TRBV30	.	CAWSRGGETQYF
TRBV10-3	.	CAISLTGGRETQYF
TRBV11-3	.	CASSLGLAGELDTQYF
TRBV6-6	.	CASSRRETDSPLHF
TRBV11-3	once	CASSLGGGRQYF
TRBV7-2	.	CATKRGGTSDTQYF
TRBV30	once	CAWIMTGFNSPLHF
TRBV28	.	CASSFSEVSYEQYF
TRBV18	.	CASSQKEKDWQYF
TRBV5-1	once	CASSFLGGEKLFF
TRBV19	once	CASSIGGTGELFF
TRBV10-2	.	CASSEGQGNTQYF
TRBV27	.	CASSLKGMTGNTIYF
TRBV5-1	.	CASSFAYTGELFF
TRBV10-2	.	CTSRFGLNTGELFF
TRBV30	.	CAWSTAAAGTDTQYF
TRBV18	few	CASSPQGSNTEAFF
TRBV27	.	CASRALAANTDTQYF